A selection of T cell receptor beta chains follows, all from one sample in a study of cytomegalovirus exposure and HLA in healthy donors. The method was immunoSEQ multiplex PCR; TCRdb's version includes in-frame clones alone and lacks a portion of them. The table shows under 300,000 clones, with approximately 80% occurring only once. Sequences were obtained from PBMCs. The receptor set was obtained from an older woman in good health and CMV-seropositive. CDR3s include the opening cysteine and the closing phenylalanine or tryptophan. The D gene is left open where the match is weak. Clone size is given for some rows only: seen once, a few or many times, or a class if the clone is expanded.

d_call,v_call,clone_size,j_call,cdr3_aa,cdr3_nt
-,TRBV7-5,-,TRBJ2-3,CVRSSVDTQYF,TGTGTCAGAAGCTCCGTGGATACGCAGTATTTT
-,TRBV4-1,-,TRBJ2-7,CASSQDPAQRTYEQYF,TGCGCCAGCAGCCAAGATCCAGCCCAGCGCACCTACGAGCAGTACTTC
-,TRBV5-4,-,TRBJ2-1,CASSLIVSSYNEQFF,TGTGCCAGCAGCTTGATTGTTAGCTCCTACAATGAGCAGTTCTTC
TRBD2,TRBV5-4,-,TRBJ2-3,CASSPGLAPDTQYF,TGTGCCAGCAGCCCGGGACTAGCTCCAGATACGCAGTATTTT
-,TRBV11-2,-,TRBJ2-1,CASSRGAGNDEQFF,TGTGCCAGCAGCCGAGGTGCGGGGAACGATGAGCAGTTCTTC
-,TRBV7-9,-,TRBJ1-1,CSSSPGRDTEAFF,TGTTCCAGCAGCCCGGGGAGGGACACTGAAGCTTTCTTT
-,TRBV7-9,few,TRBJ1-1,CASSFQGKTEAFF,TGTGCCAGCAGCTTCCAGGGGAAAACTGAAGCTTTCTTT
-,TRBV2,-,TRBJ1-1,CASSGQRNTEAFF,TGTGCCAGCAGCGGACAGAGGAACACTGAAGCTTTCTTT
TRBD2,TRBV5-4,-,TRBJ2-1,CASSLERLAVYNEQFF,TGTGCCAGCAGCTTGGAAAGGCTAGCGGTCTACAATGAGCAGTTCTTC
TRBD2,TRBV10-2,-,TRBJ2-1,CASCYGRVYNEQFF,TGCGCCAGCTGCTACGGGAGGGTCTACAATGAGCAGTTCTTC
TRBD2,TRBV7-8,-,TRBJ2-7,CASSPRLAEAYEQYF,TGTGCCAGCAGCCCCCGACTAGCGGAGGCCTACGAGCAGTACTTC
TRBD1,TRBV27,-,TRBJ2-5,CAGSPPPGQGRETQYF,TGTGCCGGCAGTCCCCCCCCCGGACAGGGGAGAGAGACCCAGTACTTC
-,TRBV9,-,TRBJ2-1,CASSVVGVESSYNEQFF,TGTGCCAGCAGCGTAGTGGGAGTGGAGAGCTCCTACAATGAGCAGTTCTTC
TRBD2,TRBV5-1,-,TRBJ2-1,CASSYRPSGREGEQFF,TGCGCCAGCAGCTACCGGCCTAGCGGGAGGGAGGGTGAGCAGTTCTTC
TRBD1,TRBV2,-,TRBJ1-6,CATGQGNSPLHF,TGTGCCACGGGACAGGGAAATTCACCCCTCCACTTT
TRBD1,TRBV28,-,TRBJ1-2,CASSLGTAYGYTF,TGTGCCAGCAGTTTAGGGACAGCCTATGGCTACACCTTC
-,TRBV19,-,TRBJ2-5,CASSIGRRNQETQYF,TGTGCCAGTAGTATAGGGCGCAGGAACCAAGAGACCCAGTACTTC
-,TRBV27,-,TRBJ2-1,CASNTGEGYNEQFF,TGTGCCAGCAATACGGGAGAGGGGTACAATGAGCAGTTCTTC
-,TRBV5-4,-,TRBJ1-5,CASSLFGTRYSNQPQHF,TGTGCCAGCAGCTTGTTCGGGACAAGGTATAGCAATCAGCCCCAGCATTTT
TRBD1,TRBV19,-,TRBJ1-1,CASSVDRDWAEAFF,TGTGCCAGTAGTGTCGACAGGGATTGGGCTGAAGCTTTCTTT
TRBD1,TRBV4-1,-,TRBJ2-5,CASSQGTGWVGETQYF,TGCGCCAGCAGCCAAGGGACAGGCTGGGTGGGGGAGACCCAGTACTTC
-,TRBV19,few,TRBJ1-1,CASSISRDGEAFF,TGTGCCAGTAGTATATCCCGGGATGGGGAAGCTTTCTTT
TRBD1,TRBV4-1,-,TRBJ1-2,CASSQESVQGAAYTF,TGCGCCAGCAGCCAAGAGTCGGTGCAGGGGGCTGCCTACACCTTC
TRBD2,TRBV6-1,-,TRBJ2-2,CASKKREDPTGELFF,TGTGCCAGCAAAAAGCGGGAGGACCCCACCGGGGAGCTGTTTTTT
-,TRBV2,few,TRBJ1-4,CASTVRGGEKLFF,TGTGCCAGCACCGTTAGGGGTGGGGAAAAACTGTTTTTT
TRBD1,TRBV4-1,-,TRBJ1-3,CASSQDRTGGSGNTIYF,TGCGCCAGCAGCCAAGATCGGACAGGGGGCTCTGGAAACACCATATATTTT
-,TRBV29-1,-,TRBJ2-1,CSVEVRYNEQFF,TGCAGCGTTGAAGTTAGATACAATGAGCAGTTCTTC
TRBD1,TRBV2,-,TRBJ1-1,CATGGDRRGINTEAFF,TGTGCCACAGGCGGGGACAGAAGAGGTATAAACACTGAAGCTTTCTTT